These T cell receptor beta chains were read from a single sample in a study of blood T cells in healthy people across ages. Each CDR3 protein is one row after TCRdb ran MiXCR on the 5' RACE reads. The sample records 910,000 or so distinct CDR3 sequences, roughly 51% being singletons. Sequencing was done on a sample of blood. These receptors originate from a woman aged 60-70 years in good health. Both conserved end residues are part of each CDR3. A D gene is named only where the DNA matches it firmly. Clone size, where shown, is once, few, many, or a class for clones that have expanded.

size	V	D	J	CDR3	DNA
.	TRBV11-2	.	TRBJ2-5	CASSNLGGGRRETQYF	TGTGCCAGCAGCAATTTGGGAGGGGGGCGGAGAGAGACCCAGTACTTC
.	TRBV29-1	TRBD2	TRBJ2-3	CSVGSRGRALDTQYF	TGCAGCGTTGGGAGCCGCGGGAGGGCCTTAGATACGCAGTATTTT
.	TRBV4-1	TRBD2	TRBJ2-7	CASSQAGLAGLLSYEQYF	TGCGCCAGCAGCCAAGCAGGACTAGCGGGATTACTCTCCTACGAGCAGTACTTC
.	TRBV19	.	TRBJ2-1	CASSIARNEQFF	TGTGCCAGTAGTATCGCGCGCAATGAGCAGTTCTTC
once	TRBV10-3	TRBD2	TRBJ2-3	CAISARETSETDTQYF	TGTGCCATCAGTGCTCGCGAGACTAGCGAGACAGATACGCAGTATTTT
few	TRBV12-3/TRBV12-4	.	TRBJ2-1	CASPPGGVPSGYDEQFF	TGTGCCAGCCCCCCGGGTGGGGTCCCTTCGGGGTACGATGAGCAGTTCTTC
.	TRBV24-1	TRBD2	TRBJ2-5	CATSDTGTSGQETQYF	TGTGCCACCAGTGACACCGGGACTAGCGGACAAGAGACCCAGTACTTC
.	TRBV7-9	.	TRBJ2-5	CASSLFLGPETQYF	TGTGCCAGCAGCTTATTTTTAGGGCCAGAGACCCAGTACTTC
.	TRBV14	.	TRBJ2-1	CASSQHYNEQFF	TGTGCCAGCAGCCAACACTACAATGAGCAGTTCTTC
.	TRBV11-2	.	TRBJ2-5	CASSPGPLETQYF	TGTGCCAGCAGCCCGGGACCTTTAGAGACCCAGTACTTC
few	TRBV10-3	.	TRBJ2-3	CAISELVSTDTQYF	TGTGCCATCAGTGAGTTGGTGAGCACAGATACGCAGTATTTT
.	TRBV2	.	TRBJ2-3	CASSGEGTDTQYF	TGTGCCAGCAGTGGGGAGGGCACAGATACGCAGTATTTT
.	TRBV29-1	.	TRBJ2-6	CSVGSSSGANVLTF	TGCAGCGTTGGGAGCAGCTCTGGGGCCAACGTCCTGACTTTC
.	TRBV3-1	TRBD2	TRBJ2-1	CASSLIHRASGNEQFF	TGTGCCAGCAGCCTCATCCACCGGGCTAGCGGGAATGAGCAGTTCTTC
.	TRBV20-1	.	TRBJ2-1	CSARDAGGRNEQFF	TGCAGTGCTAGAGACGCCGGAGGGAGGAATGAGCAGTTCTTC
.	TRBV4-1	.	TRBJ2-1	CASSQARGLSYNEQFF	TGCGCCAGCAGCCAAGCCCGCGGGCTCTCCTACAATGAGCAGTTCTTC
.	TRBV6-5	TRBD2	TRBJ2-5	CASSWGLAGAQETQYF	TGTGCCAGCAGTTGGGGACTAGCGGGAGCTCAAGAGACCCAGTACTTC
few	TRBV7-6	TRBD2	TRBJ2-7	CASSTTSGRRTYEQYF	TGTGCCAGCAGCACAACTAGCGGGAGACGTACCTACGAGCAGTACTTC
few	TRBV4-1	.	TRBJ1-2	CASSPTRAYGYTF	TGCGCCAGCAGCCCCACGAGGGCCTATGGCTACACCTTC
.	TRBV5-1	TRBD1	TRBJ2-7	CASSLGAGTGPSYEQYF	TGCGCCAGCAGCTTGGGAGCCGGGACAGGGCCCTCCTACGAGCAGTACTTC
.	TRBV5-1	TRBD2	TRBJ2-4	CASSLTRAGVGEQYF	TGCGCCAGCAGCTTAACCAGAGCGGGAGTAGGAGAGCAGTACTTC
.	TRBV20-1	.	TRBJ2-3	CSALNGLAGSDTQYF	TGCAGTGCGCTTAATGGGCTAGCTGGATCAGATACGCAGTATTTT
once	TRBV7-9	.	TRBJ2-5	CASSLVNIGETQYF	TGTGCCAGCAGCTTAGTGAATATAGGGGAGACCCAGTACTTC
.	TRBV3-1	.	TRBJ1-4	CASSQRHTNEKLFF	TGTGCCAGCAGCCAGAGACACACCAATGAAAAACTGTTTTTT
.	TRBV6-5	TRBD1	TRBJ1-4	CASSPGQATNEKLFF	TGTGCCAGCAGCCCCGGACAGGCAACTAATGAAAAACTGTTTTTT
.	TRBV28	.	TRBJ1-5	CASSLSINRPQHF	TGTGCCAGCAGTTTATCCATAAATCGGCCCCAGCATTTT
.	TRBV5-1	TRBD1	TRBJ2-2	CASSTGQANTGELFF	TGCGCCAGCAGCACCGGACAGGCGAACACCGGGGAGCTGTTTTTT
.	TRBV20-1	.	TRBJ2-5	CSASGGAGAGQETQYF	TGCAGTGCTAGTGGGGGGGCAGGAGCGGGACAAGAGACCCAGTACTTC
.	TRBV20-1	.	TRBJ2-7	CSAPLGYEQYF	TGCAGTGCCCCGCTAGGCTACGAGCAGTACTTC
few	TRBV7-2	.	TRBJ1-5	CASSWDTNQPQHF	TGTGCCAGCAGCTGGGACACAAATCAGCCCCAGCATTTT
few	TRBV27	.	TRBJ2-7	CASSPTHYEQYF	TGTGCCAGCAGTCCCACGCACTACGAGCAGTACTTC
.	TRBV20-1	.	TRBJ2-4	CSARWQGAIQYF	TGCAGTGCCCGGTGGCAGGGAGCCATTCAGTACTTC
.	TRBV28	TRBD2	TRBJ2-7	CACCLAGTRLGTYEQYF	TGTGCCTGCTGTCTAGCGGGGACCAGGTTAGGGACCTACGAGCAGTACTTC
.	TRBV5-1	TRBD1	TRBJ2-7	CASSLRDRTNEQYF	TGCGCCAGCAGCCTCCGGGACAGGACCAACGAGCAGTACTTC
.	TRBV6-6	TRBD2	TRBJ2-1	CASSYDTSGGRNEQFF	TGTGCCAGCAGTTACGATACTAGCGGGGGGCGCAATGAGCAGTTCTTC
few	TRBV28	TRBD1	TRBJ2-7	CASKTGEPSSYEQYF	TGTGCCAGCAAAACAGGGGAACCGAGCTCCTACGAGCAGTACTTC
.	TRBV10-3	.	TRBJ1-4	CAISDSYNEELFF	TGTGCCATCAGTGACAGCTATAATGAAGAACTGTTTTTT
.	TRBV3-1	TRBD2	TRBJ2-3	CASSYTGGSDTQYF	TGTGCCAGCAGTTATACGGGGGGGTCGGATACGCAGTATTTT
.	TRBV29-1	TRBD1	TRBJ1-5	CSVRDSEYQHF	TGCAGCGTGAGGGACAGCGAATATCAGCATTTT
.	TRBV6-1	.	TRBJ1-2	CASRRDTNNYGYTF	TGTGCCAGCAGGCGGGACACAAATAACTATGGCTACACCTTC
few	TRBV21-1	.	TRBJ2-7	CASSNRTSGSSYEQYF	TGTGCCAGCAGCAACAGAACTAGCGGGAGTTCCTACGAGCAGTACTTC
.	TRBV4-2	TRBD2	TRBJ2-7	CASSMGTSGITYEQYF	TGTGCCAGCAGCATGGGGACTAGCGGGATTACCTACGAGCAGTACTTC
.	TRBV6-5	TRBD1	TRBJ1-2	CASKGNRGDYGYTF	TGTGCCAGCAAGGGGAACAGGGGCGACTATGGCTACACCTTC
few	TRBV5-1	.	TRBJ2-4	CASSWVGLGDAKNIQYF	TGCGCCAGCAGCTGGGTCGGTTTAGGGGACGCCAAAAACATTCAGTACTTC
.	TRBV20-1	.	TRBJ2-3	CSARGPTSTDTQYF	TGCAGTGCTAGGGGACCAACGAGCACAGATACGCAGTATTTT
few	TRBV3-1	.	TRBJ2-7	CASSQAFISYEQYF	TGTGCCAGCAGCCAAGCCTTTATCTCGTACGAGCAGTACTTC
once	TRBV6-4	.	TRBJ1-2	CASSDSGRGRYYGYTF	TGTGCCAGCAGTGACTCGGGCAGGGGAAGGTACTATGGCTACACCTTC
once	TRBV5-1	TRBD1	TRBJ1-1	CASSPGTGSVGLNTEAFF	TGCGCCAGCAGCCCTGGGACAGGGAGTGTGGGGTTGAACACTGAAGCTTTCTTT
few	TRBV7-2	.	TRBJ2-3	CASSLLGDTDTQYF	TGTGCCAGCAGCTTACTCGGAGACACAGATACGCAGTATTTT
.	TRBV2	.	TRBJ2-3	CASKLQGRGTDTQYF	TGTGCCAGCAAGCTCCAGGGAAGGGGCACAGATACGCAGTATTTT
.	TRBV6-1	TRBD2	TRBJ2-5	CASSVSLAGGPRSETQYF	TGTGCCAGCAGTGTTTCGCTAGCGGGAGGGCCCCGGAGTGAGACCCAGTACTTC
few	TRBV18	TRBD1	TRBJ2-1	CASSPDRGQIMQFF	TGTGCCAGCTCACCCGACAGGGGACAGATTATGCAGTTCTTC